What follows describes a single T cell receptor beta chain. These data originate in a study of blood T cell repertoires in COVID-19. As originally analysed: Estimates of nucleated cell counts were drawn from the amplification of reference gene primers. Using immunoSEQ multiplex PCR, the repertoire was profiled, and TCRdb retains in-frame clones only, with some absent. V and J calls and clone size are as listed in that table; D and trimming were resolved from the DNA. This table has approximately 14,000 clones, less than 85% appearing once. V dropped 0 bases and J dropped 0; count of bases not matched to a gene: 1. CDR3 length equals 17 residues. Germline loops: CDR1 LGHDT, CDR2 YNNKEL (reference sequence).

The source of this sequence is a man aged 40-50 years with active or convalescent COVID-19. This rearrangement joins TRBV3-1 (or the pseudogene TRBV3-2) to TRBJ1-4; 10 positions match TRBD1. Sequences were obtained from peripheral blood. The CDR3 protein is CASSQEGTGATNEKLFF. The CDR3 region has the DNA TGTGCCAGCAGCCAAGAAGGGACAGGGGCAACTAATGAAAAACTGTTTTTT.